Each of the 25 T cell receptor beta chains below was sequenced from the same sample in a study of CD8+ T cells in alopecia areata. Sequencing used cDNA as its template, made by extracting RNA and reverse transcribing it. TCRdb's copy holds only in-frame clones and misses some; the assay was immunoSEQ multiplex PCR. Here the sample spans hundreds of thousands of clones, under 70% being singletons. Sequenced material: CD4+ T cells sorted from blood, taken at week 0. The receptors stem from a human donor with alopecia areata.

The CDR3 is CAWSLDRAYGYTF. CDR3 nucleotide sequence: TGTGCCTGGAGCCTGGACAGGGCGTATGGCTACACCTTC. V and J are TRBV30 and TRBJ1-2, with 8 nucleotides matching TRBD1. The CDR3 runs 13 residues. CDR1 is GTSNPN, CDR2 SVGIG, per germline (reference sequence). With V trimmed by 3 bases and J by 5 bases, 5 bases remained unmatched.

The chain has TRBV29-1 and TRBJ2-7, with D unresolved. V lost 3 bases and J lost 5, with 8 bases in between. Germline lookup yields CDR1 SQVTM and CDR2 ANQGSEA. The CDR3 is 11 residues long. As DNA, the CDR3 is TGCAGCGTTGATAGTGGGAACGAGCAGTACTTC. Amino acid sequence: CSVDSGNEQYF.

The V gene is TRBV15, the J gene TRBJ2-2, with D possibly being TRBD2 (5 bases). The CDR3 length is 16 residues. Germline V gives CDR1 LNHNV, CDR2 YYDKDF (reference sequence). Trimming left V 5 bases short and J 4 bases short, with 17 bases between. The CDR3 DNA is TGTGCCACCAGCGCCCACCCGGGGATGGGCACCGGGGAGCTGTTTTTT. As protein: CATSAHPGMGTGELFF.

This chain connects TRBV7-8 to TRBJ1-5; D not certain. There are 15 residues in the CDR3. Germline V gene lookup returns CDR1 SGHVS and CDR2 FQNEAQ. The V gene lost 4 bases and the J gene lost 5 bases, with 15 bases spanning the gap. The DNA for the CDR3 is TGTGCCAGCAGCTCCGAGCTGGCGCCAGATCAGCCCCAGCATTTT. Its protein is CASSSELAPDQPQHF.

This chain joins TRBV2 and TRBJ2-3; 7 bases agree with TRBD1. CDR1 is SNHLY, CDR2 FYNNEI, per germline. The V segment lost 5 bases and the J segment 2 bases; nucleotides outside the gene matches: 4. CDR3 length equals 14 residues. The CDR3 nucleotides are TGTGCCAGCAGTAGGGACAGAAACACAGATACGCAGTATTTT. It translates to CASSRDRNTDTQYF.

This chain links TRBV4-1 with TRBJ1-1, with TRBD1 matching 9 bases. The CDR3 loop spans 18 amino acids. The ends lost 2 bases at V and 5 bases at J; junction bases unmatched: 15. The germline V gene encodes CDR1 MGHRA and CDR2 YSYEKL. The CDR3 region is CASSQPPGPGTGRTEAFF. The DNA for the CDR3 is TGCGCCAGCAGCCAACCACCAGGCCCCGGGACAGGGAGGACTGAAGCTTTCTTT.

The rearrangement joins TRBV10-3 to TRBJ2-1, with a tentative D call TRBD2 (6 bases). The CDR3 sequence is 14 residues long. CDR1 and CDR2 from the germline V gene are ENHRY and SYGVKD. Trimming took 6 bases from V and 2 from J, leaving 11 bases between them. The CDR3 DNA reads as TGTGCCATCAGCGGTGGGAGGACCTACAATGAGCAGTTCTTC. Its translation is CAISGGRTYNEQFF.

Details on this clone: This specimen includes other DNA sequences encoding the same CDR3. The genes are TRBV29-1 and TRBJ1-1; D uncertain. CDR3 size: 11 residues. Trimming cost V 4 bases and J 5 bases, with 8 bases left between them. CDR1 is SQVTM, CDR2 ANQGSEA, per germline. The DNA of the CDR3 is TGCAGCGTTGGGGGTGGTACTGAAGCTTTCTTT. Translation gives CSVGGGTEAFF.

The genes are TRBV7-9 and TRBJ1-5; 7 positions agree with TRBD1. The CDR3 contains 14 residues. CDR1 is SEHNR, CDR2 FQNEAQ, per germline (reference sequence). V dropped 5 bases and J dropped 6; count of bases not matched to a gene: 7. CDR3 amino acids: CASSPGQVFQPQHF. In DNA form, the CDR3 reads TGTGCCAGCAGCCCCGGACAGGTTTTTCAGCCCCAGCATTTT.

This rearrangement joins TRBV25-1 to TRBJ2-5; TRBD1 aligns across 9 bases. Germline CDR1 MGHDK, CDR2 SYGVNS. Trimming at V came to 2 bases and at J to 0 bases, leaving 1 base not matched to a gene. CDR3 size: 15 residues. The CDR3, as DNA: TGTGCCAGCAGTGAAACAGGGGGCCACCAAGAGACCCAGTACTTC. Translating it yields CASSETGGHQETQYF. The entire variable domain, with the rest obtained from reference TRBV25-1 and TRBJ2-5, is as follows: EADIYQTPRYLVIGTGKKITLECSQTMGHDKMYWYQQDPGMELHLIHYSYGVNSTEKGDLSSESTVSRIRTEHFPLTLESARPSHTSQYLCASSETGGHQETQYFGPGTRLLVL.

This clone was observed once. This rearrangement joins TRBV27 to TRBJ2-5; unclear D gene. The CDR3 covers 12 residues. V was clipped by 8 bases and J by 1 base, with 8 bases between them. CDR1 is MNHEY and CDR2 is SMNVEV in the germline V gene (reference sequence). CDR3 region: CASGRTQETQYF. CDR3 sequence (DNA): TGTGCCAGCGGACGAACCCAAGAGACCCAGTACTTC.

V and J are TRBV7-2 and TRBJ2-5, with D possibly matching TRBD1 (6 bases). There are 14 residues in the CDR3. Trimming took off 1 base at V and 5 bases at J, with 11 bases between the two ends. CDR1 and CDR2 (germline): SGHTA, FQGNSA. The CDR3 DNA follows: TGTGCCAGCAGCTTAGTCAGGGGCGGGGAGACCCAGTACTTC. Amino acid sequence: CASSLVRGGETQYF.

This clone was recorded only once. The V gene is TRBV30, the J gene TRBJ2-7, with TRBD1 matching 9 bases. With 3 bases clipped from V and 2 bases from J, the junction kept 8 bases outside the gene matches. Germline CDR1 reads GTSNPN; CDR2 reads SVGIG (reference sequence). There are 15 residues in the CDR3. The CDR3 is CAWSSAGTGTYEQYF. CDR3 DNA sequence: TGTGCCTGGAGCTCCGCCGGGACAGGGACCTACGAGCAGTACTTC.

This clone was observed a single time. CDR3 nucleotide sequence: TGTGCCAGCAGGGACGAAACCCGGGGACTAGCGTTCTACAATGAGCAGTTCTTC. This translates into CASRDETRGLAFYNEQFF. The V call is TRBV5-6, the J call TRBJ2-1; 10 bases agree with TRBD2. V gave up 5 bases and J gave up 3 bases; unmatched junction bases: 14. The CDR3 is 18 amino acids. Germline lookup yields CDR1 SGHDT and CDR2 YYEEEE.

CDR3 bases: TGTGCCAGCAGCTTGGGACCTCGGGACGAGCAGTACTTC. It specifies CASSLGPRDEQYF. The V and J genes are TRBV9 and TRBJ2-7, with D perhaps matching TRBD1 or TRBD2 (5 bases each). V was pared by 4 bases and J by 5 bases, with 13 bases between. Germline-derived CDR1 and CDR2 are SGDLS and YYNGEE. The CDR3 contains 13 residues.

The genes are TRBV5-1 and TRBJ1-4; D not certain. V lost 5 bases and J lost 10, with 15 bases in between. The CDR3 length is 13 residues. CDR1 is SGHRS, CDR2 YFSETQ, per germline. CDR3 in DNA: TGCGCCAGCAGTCTTGTACCGACGAGAAAACTGTTTTTT. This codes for CASSLVPTRKLFF.

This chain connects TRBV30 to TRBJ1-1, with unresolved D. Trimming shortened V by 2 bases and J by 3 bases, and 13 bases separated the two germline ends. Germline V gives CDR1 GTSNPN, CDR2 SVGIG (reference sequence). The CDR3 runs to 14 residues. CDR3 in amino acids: CAWSPSPGYTEAFF. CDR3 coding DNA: TGTGCCTGGAGTCCCTCCCCGGGGTACACTGAAGCTTTCTTT.

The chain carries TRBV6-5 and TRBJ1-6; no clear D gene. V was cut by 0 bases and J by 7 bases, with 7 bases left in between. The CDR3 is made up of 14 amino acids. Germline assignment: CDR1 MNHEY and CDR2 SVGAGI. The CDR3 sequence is CASSYSAANSPLHF. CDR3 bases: TGTGCCAGCAGTTACTCGGCAGCCAATTCACCCCTCCACTTT.

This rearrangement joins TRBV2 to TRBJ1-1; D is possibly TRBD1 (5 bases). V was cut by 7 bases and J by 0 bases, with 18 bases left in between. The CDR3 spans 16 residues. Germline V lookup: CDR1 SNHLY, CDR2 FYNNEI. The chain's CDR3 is CASTPPQRGLNTEAFF. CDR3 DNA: TGTGCCAGCACACCACCCCAGAGGGGCCTGAACACTGAAGCTTTCTTT.

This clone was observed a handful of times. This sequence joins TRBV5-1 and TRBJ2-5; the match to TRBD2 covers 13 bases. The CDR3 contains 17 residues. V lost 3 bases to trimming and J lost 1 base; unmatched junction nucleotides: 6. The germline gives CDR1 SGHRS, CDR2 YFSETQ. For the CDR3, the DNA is TGCGCCAGCAGCTCCGGACTAGCGGGGGTGATCCAAGAGACCCAGTACTTC. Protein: CASSSGLAGVIQETQYF.

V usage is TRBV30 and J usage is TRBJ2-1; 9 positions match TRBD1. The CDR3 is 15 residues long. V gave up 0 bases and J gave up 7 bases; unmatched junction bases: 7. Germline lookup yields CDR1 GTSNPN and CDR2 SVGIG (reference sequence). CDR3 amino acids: CAWSVRQGGVNEQFF. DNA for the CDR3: TGTGCCTGGAGTGTAAGACAGGGGGGTGTAAATGAGCAGTTCTTC.

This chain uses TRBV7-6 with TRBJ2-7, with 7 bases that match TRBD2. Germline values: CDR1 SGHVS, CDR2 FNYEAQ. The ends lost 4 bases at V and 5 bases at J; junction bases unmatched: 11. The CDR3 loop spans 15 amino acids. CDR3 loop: CASSYPIGGVHEQYF. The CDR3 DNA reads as TGTGCCAGCAGCTATCCCATTGGGGGGGTCCACGAGCAGTACTTC.

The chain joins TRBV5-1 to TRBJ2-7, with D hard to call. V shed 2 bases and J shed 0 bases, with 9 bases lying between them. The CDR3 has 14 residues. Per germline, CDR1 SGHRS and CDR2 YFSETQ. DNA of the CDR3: TGCGCCAGCAGCTTAAAGGCTGGCTCCTACGAGCAGTACTTC. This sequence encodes CASSLKAGSYEQYF. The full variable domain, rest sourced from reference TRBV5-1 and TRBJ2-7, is KAGVTQTPRYLIKTRGQQVTLSCSPISGHRSVSWYQQTPGQGLQFLFEYFSETQRNKGNFPGRFSGRQFSNSRSEMNVSTLELGDSALYLCASSLKAGSYEQYFGPGTRLTVT.

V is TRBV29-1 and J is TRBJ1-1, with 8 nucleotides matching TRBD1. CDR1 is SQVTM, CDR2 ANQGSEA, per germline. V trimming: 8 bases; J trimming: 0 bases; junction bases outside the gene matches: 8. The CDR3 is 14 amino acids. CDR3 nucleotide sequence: TGCAGCTTAACGACAGGGGCCTTGAACACTGAAGCTTTCTTT. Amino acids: CSLTTGALNTEAFF.

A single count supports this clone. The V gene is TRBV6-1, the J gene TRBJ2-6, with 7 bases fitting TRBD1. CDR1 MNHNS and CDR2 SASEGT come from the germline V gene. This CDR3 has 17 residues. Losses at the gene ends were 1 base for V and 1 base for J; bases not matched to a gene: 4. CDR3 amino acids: CASSEGQGQSGANVLTF. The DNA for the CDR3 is TGTGCCAGCAGTGAAGGACAGGGACAATCTGGGGCCAACGTCCTGACTTTC.